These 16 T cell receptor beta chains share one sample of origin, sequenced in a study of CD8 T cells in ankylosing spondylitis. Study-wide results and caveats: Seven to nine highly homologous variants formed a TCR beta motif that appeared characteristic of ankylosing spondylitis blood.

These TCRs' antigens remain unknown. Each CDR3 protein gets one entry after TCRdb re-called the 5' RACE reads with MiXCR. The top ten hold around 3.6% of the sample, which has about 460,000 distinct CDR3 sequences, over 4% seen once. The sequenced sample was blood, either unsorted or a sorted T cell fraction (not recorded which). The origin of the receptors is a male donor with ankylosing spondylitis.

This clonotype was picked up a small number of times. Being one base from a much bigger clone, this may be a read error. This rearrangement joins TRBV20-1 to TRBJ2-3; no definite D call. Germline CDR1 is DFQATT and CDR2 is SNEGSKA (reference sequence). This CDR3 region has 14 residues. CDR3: CCARDRVFEDTQYF. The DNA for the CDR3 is TGCTGTGCTAGAGATCGGGTTTTCGAAGATACGCAGTATTTT.

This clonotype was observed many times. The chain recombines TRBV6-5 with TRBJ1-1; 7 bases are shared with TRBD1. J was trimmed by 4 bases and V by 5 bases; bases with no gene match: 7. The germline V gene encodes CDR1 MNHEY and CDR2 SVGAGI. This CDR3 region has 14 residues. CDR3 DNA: TGTGCCAGCAGTACTCGGACAGGCGGCACTGAAGCTTTCTTT. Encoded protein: CASSTRTGGTEAFF.

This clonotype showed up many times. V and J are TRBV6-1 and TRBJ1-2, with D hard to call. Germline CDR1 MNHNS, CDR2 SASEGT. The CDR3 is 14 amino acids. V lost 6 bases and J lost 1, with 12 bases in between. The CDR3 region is CASRSLGVNYGYTF. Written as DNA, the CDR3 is TGTGCCAGCAGATCCCTCGGGGTTAACTATGGCTACACCTTC.

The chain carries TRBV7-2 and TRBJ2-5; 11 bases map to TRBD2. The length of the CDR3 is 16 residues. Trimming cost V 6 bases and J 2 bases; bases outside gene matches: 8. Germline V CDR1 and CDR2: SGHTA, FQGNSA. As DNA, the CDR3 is TGTGCCAGCAGTCGACAACTAGCGGGGGCTCAAGAGACCCAGTACTTC. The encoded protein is CASSRQLAGAQETQYF. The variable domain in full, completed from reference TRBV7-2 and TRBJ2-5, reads GAGVSQSPSNKVTEKGKDVELRCDPISGHTALYWYRQSLGQGLEFLIYFQGNSAPDKSGLPSDRFSAERTGGSVSTLTIQRTQQEDSAVYLCASSRQLAGAQETQYFGPGTRLLVL.

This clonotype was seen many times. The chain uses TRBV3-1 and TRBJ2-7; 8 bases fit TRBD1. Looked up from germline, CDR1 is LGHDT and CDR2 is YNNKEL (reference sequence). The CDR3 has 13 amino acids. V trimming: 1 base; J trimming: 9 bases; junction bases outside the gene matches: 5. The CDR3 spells CASSQVDRAGQYF. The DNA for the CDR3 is TGTGCCAGCAGCCAAGTGGACAGGGCCGGGCAGTACTTC.

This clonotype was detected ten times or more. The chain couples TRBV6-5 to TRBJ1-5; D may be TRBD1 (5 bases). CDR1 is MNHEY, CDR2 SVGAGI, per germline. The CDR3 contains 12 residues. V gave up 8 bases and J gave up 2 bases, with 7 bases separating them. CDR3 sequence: CASGAGNQPQHF. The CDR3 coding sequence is TGTGCCAGCGGGGCCGGCAATCAGCCCCAGCATTTT.

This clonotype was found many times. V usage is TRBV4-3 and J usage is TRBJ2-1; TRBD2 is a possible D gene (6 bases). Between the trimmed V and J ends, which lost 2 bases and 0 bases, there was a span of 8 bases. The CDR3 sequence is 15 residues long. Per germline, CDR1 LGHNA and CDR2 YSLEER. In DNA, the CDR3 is TGCGCCAGCAGCCAATGGGACTCCTCCTACAATGAGCAGTTCTTC. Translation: CASSQWDSSYNEQFF.

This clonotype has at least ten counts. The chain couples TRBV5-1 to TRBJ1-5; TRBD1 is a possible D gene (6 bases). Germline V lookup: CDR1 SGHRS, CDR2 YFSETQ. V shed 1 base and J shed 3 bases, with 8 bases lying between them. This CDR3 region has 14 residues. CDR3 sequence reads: CASSLSGVNQPQHF. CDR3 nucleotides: TGCGCCAGCAGCTTGTCAGGGGTCAATCAGCCCCAGCATTTT.

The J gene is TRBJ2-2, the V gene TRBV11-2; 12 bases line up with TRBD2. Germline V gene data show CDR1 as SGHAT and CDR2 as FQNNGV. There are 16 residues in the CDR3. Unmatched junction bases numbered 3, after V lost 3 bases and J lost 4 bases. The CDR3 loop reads CASSFSSGGVTGELFF. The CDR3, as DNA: TGTGCCAGCAGCTTCTCTAGCGGGGGGGTCACCGGGGAGCTGTTTTTT. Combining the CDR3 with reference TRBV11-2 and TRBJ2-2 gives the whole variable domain EAGVAQSPRYKIIEKRQSVAFWCNPISGHATLYWYQQILGQGPKLLIQFQNNGVVDDSQLPKDRFSAERLKGVDSTLKIQPAKLEDSAVYLCASSFSSGGVTGELFFGEGSRLTVL.

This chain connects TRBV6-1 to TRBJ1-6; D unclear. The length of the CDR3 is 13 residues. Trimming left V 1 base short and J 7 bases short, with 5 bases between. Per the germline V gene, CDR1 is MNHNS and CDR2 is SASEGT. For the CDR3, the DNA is TGTGCCAGCAGTGAAGTTGTGAATTCACCCCTCCACTTT. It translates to CASSEVVNSPLHF.

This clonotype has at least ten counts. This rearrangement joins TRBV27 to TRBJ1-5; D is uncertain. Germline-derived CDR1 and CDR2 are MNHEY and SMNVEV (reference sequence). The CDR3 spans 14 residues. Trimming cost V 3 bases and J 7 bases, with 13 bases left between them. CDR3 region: CASSFEGSRQPQHF. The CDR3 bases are TGTGCCAGCAGTTTTGAGGGTTCGAGACAGCCCCAGCATTTT.

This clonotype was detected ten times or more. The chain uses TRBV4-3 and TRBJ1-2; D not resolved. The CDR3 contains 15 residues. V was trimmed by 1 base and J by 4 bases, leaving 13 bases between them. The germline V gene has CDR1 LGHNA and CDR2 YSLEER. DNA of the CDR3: TGCGCCAGCAGCCAAGCTTACAGCTTCTCCTATGGCTACACCTTC. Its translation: CASSQAYSFSYGYTF.

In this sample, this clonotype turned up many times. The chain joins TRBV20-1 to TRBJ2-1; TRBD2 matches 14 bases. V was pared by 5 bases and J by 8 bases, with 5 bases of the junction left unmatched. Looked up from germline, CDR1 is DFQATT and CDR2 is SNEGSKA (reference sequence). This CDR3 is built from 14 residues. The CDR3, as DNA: TGCAGTGCTGGGACGGGACTAGCGGGAGATGAGCAGTTCTTC. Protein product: CSAGTGLAGDEQFF.

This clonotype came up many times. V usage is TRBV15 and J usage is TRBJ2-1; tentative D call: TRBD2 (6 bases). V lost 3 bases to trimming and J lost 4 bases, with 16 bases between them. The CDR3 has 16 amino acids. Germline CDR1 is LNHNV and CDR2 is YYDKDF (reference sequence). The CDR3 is CATSRDREILYNEQFF. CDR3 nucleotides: TGTGCCACCAGCAGGGATCGGGAGATCCTTTACAATGAGCAGTTCTTC.

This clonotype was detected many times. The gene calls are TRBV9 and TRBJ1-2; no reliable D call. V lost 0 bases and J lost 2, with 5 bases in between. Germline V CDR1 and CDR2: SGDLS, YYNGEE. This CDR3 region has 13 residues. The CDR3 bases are TGTGCCAGCAGCGTAGGGGGAAACTATGGCTACACCTTC. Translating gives CASSVGGNYGYTF.

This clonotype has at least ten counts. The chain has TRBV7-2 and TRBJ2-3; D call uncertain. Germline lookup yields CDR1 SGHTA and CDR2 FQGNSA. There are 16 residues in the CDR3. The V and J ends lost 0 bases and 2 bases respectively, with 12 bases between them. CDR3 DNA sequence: TGTGCCAGCAGCTTAGCGACCCTACGCATCACAGATACGCAGTATTTT. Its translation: CASSLATLRITDTQYF.